Listed below are T cell receptor beta chains from one sample, sequenced in a study of metastatic and nonmetastatic thyroid tumors. Using MiXCR, TCRdb reanalyzed the PCR reads. The table lists 35,000 to 40,000 clones, less than 30% of them singletons. The sample consisted of blood. The receptor set was obtained from a male donor with papillary thyroid cancer or a benign thyroid nodule (not recorded which). Some clones in this sample may be carry-over from other donors' samples. Both conserved end residues are part of each CDR3. Each record gives: J gene, clone size, D gene, V gene, CDR3 protein, CDR3 DNA. The D gene is left open where the match is weak. Clone sizes are given selectively: once, few, many, or a class where the clone is expanded.

TRBJ2-7,NA,TRBD1,TRBV20-1,CSVNTGTATYEQYF,TGCAGTGTGAATACCGGGACAGCAACCTACGAGCAGTACTTC
TRBJ1-5,NA,TRBD1,TRBV11-3,CASSLGGQGGNQPQHF,TGTGCCAGCAGCTTAGGGGGACAGGGGGGCAATCAGCCCCAGCATTTT
TRBJ2-2,many,NA,TRBV28,CASSPSSASGELFF,TGTGCCAGCAGTCCCTCTAGCGCAAGCGGGGAGCTGTTTTTT
TRBJ2-7,NA,NA,TRBV19,CASSISPGICEQHF,TGTGCCAGTAGTATATCTCCGGGAATTTGCGAGCAGCACTTC
TRBJ1-2,NA,NA,TRBV6-1,CAGGEGFGGYTF,TGTGCCGGAGGGGAGGGTTTTGGTGGCTACACCTTC
TRBJ2-7,NA,NA,TRBV4-3,CASSQTLLGTTYEQYF,TGCGCCAGCAGCCAAACCCTGCTAGGGACAACCTACGAGCAGTACTTC
TRBJ2-7,many,NA,TRBV29-1,CSVLLGTSAYEQYF,TGCAGCGTACTCCTCGGGACATCTGCCTACGAGCAGTACTTC
TRBJ1-2,NA,NA,TRBV7-8,CASSQGHTYGYTF,TGTGCCAGCAGTCAGGGACACACCTATGGCTACACCTTC
TRBJ2-7,NA,NA,TRBV20-1,CSARDLEGQACEQYF,TGCAGTGCTAGAGATCTAGAGGGGCAGGCCTGCGAGCAGTACTTC
TRBJ1-4,NA,TRBD1,TRBV15,CATSSLDREEKLFF,TGTGCCACCAGCAGTTTAGACAGGGAGGAAAAACTGTTTTTT
TRBJ1-2,few,TRBD1,TRBV6-1,CASSERTGPTYGYTF,TGTGCCAGCAGTGAAAGGACAGGGCCAACTTATGGCTACACCTTC
TRBJ2-6,NA,NA,TRBV6-1,CASSEWRTGANVLTF,TGTGCCAGCAGCGAATGGCGGACTGGGGCCAACGTCCTGACTTTC
TRBJ2-7,NA,NA,TRBV20-1,CSANTRSGYEQYF,TGCAGTGCTAACACTAGGAGTGGATACGAGCAGTACTTC
TRBJ2-2,medium-sized,NA,TRBV6-1,CASIEGGATGELFF,TGTGCCAGCATTGAAGGGGGGGCGACCGGGGAGCTGTTTTTT
TRBJ2-2,few,NA,TRBV6-2/TRBV6-3,CASSYDSAGELFF,TGTGCCAGCAGTTACGACAGCGCCGGGGAGCTGTTTTTT
TRBJ1-6,few,NA,TRBV6-1,CASQINNSPLHF,TGTGCCAGCCAAATAAATAATTCACCCCTCCACTTT
TRBJ2-7,NA,NA,TRBV11-1,CASSPLPSYEQYF,TGTGCCAGCAGTCCTCTGCCCTCCTACGAGCAGTACTTC
TRBJ2-3,NA,NA,TRBV20-1,CSAIPWGGTDTQYF,TGCAGTGCTATCCCCTGGGGGGGCACAGATACGCAGTATTTT
TRBJ2-1,many,NA,TRBV9,CASSVVGGSLYEQFF,TGTGCCAGCAGCGTAGTTGGGGGGTCGTTGTATGAGCAGTTCTTC
TRBJ2-5,NA,TRBD1,TRBV18,CASSPESGGTQYF,TGTGCCAGCTCACCAGAATCAGGGGGGACCCAGTACTTC
TRBJ2-3,few,NA,TRBV6-1,CASSFRQSDTQYF,TGTGCCAGCAGTTTCCGGCAAAGCGATACGCAGTATTTT
TRBJ2-5,few,NA,TRBV10-3,CAISESEEGGTQYF,TGTGCCATCAGTGAGTCGGAAGAGGGGGGGACCCAGTACTTC
TRBJ1-1,medium-sized,TRBD1,TRBV20-1,CSARQGDTEAFF,TGCAGTGCTAGACAGGGGGACACTGAAGCTTTCTTT
TRBJ2-1,few,NA,TRBV7-3,CASTLSPSSYNEQFF,TGTGCCAGCACCCTATCCCCAAGCTCCTACAATGAGCAGTTCTTC
TRBJ2-7,few,NA,TRBV10-2,CASSIAVLSYEQYF,TGCGCCAGCAGTATTGCGGTGTTGTCCTACGAGCAGTACTTC
TRBJ1-6,NA,TRBD1,TRBV27,CASSNRDRGLTLHF,TGTGCCAGCAGTAACCGGGACAGGGGACTCACCCTCCACTTT
TRBJ2-1,many,NA,TRBV7-9,CASSPLQNPTNEQFF,TGTGCCAGCAGCCCCCTACAAAATCCGACCAATGAGCAGTTCTTC
TRBJ2-7,few,NA,TRBV27,CASSPAGEYEQYF,TGTGCCAGCAGTCCTGCAGGGGAATACGAGCAGTACTTC
TRBJ2-2,NA,NA,TRBV6-1,CASSALEGTGELFF,TGTGCCAGCAGTGCCCTGGAAGGGACCGGGGAGCTGTTTTTT
TRBJ2-7,NA,TRBD2,TRBV6-1,CATWGTSGGSLPYEQYF,TGCGCCACCTGGGGGACTAGCGGGGGTTCCCTTCCCTACGAGCAGTACTTC
TRBJ1-2,NA,NA,TRBV6-2/TRBV6-3,CASRGTVNYGYTF,TGTGCCAGCAGAGGGACGGTCAACTATGGCTACACCTTC
TRBJ2-7,few,TRBD2,TRBV6-1,CASSSGLAVGYEQYF,TGTGCCAGCAGCTCCGGACTAGCGGTTGGCTACGAGCAGTACTTC
TRBJ2-2,few,NA,TRBV6-4,CAISLADTGDLFF,TGTGCCATCAGTCTAGCCGACACCGGGGACCTGTTTTTT
TRBJ2-7,NA,NA,TRBV12-3/TRBV12-4,CASSFWSDEQYF,TGTGCCAGCAGTTTCTGGTCCGACGAGCAGTACTTC
TRBJ2-3,NA,NA,TRBV2,CASSLSPRGTQYF,TGTGCCAGCAGTTTAAGCCCCCGAGGTACGCAGTATTTT
TRBJ1-2,once,NA,TRBV3-1,CASSHSTSGRDGYTF,TGTGCCAGCAGCCACTCAACCAGTGGAAGGGATGGCTACACCTTC
TRBJ2-4,NA,NA,TRBV20-1,CSAMSGGNAKNIQYF,TGCAGTGCCATGTCTGGCGGGAACGCCAAAAACATTCAGTACTTC
TRBJ2-5,many,NA,TRBV29-1,CSTRAGGTQYF,TGCAGCACACGGGCCGGGGGGACCCAGTACTTC
TRBJ1-6,few,NA,TRBV6-1,CASSDVPSPLHF,TGTGCCAGCAGTGACGTACCTTCACCCCTCCACTTT
TRBJ2-3,many,TRBD2,TRBV14,CASSQLAGDTDTQYF,TGTGCCAGCAGCCAACTAGCGGGAGACACAGATACGCAGTATTTT
TRBJ2-5,many,TRBD2,TRBV4-2,CASSQARGGETQYF,TGTGCCAGCAGCCAAGCCCGGGGGGGAGAGACCCAGTACTTC
TRBJ1-1,NA,NA,TRBV19,CASSPTGYTEAFF,TGTGCCAGTTCTCCTACAGGGTACACTGAAGCTTTCTTT
TRBJ2-1,many,TRBD2,TRBV5-1,CASSLALAGYIGEQFF,TGCGCCAGCAGCTTGGCACTAGCGGGATACATCGGTGAGCAGTTCTTC